Given below is one TCR beta chain in context. Reverse transcription of all isolated RNA meant that expressed TCRB transcripts were sequenced. Sequencing was performed with immunoSEQ multiplex PCR; in TCRdb, only in-frame clones are kept and a portion is missing. The sample gives around 200,000 clones, approximately 13% of which show up once; roughly 0.6% is in the top ten. The record originates from a study of beta chain features in type 1 diabetes. This receptor was obtained from a woman aged 18-29 years in good health. Source material: central memory CD4+ T cells from blood.

In DNA, the CDR3 is TGTGCCTGGAGTTCCGCGACAGGGGCGGCCACTGAAGCTTTCTTT. The encoded protein is CAWSSATGAATEAFF. J is TRBJ1-1 and V is TRBV30; 8 nucleotides match TRBD1. V lost 2 bases and J lost 4; bases outside the gene matches: 9. The germline V gene has CDR1 GTSNPN and CDR2 SVGIG (reference sequence). CDR3 length: 15 residues.